This TCR beta chain was captured in a study of PD-1 blockade in classical Hodgkin lymphoma. Sequencing was performed with immunoSEQ multiplex PCR; in TCRdb, only in-frame clones are kept and a portion is missing. Found here are tens of thousands of clones, roughly nine tenths of them singletons; the top ten hold about 9.3%. As to time point: cycle 4 day 1 (C4D1), after less than seven weeks of nivolumab. In every patient, relapse followed autologous stem cell transplantation, while exposure to brentuximab vedotin differed. CDR1 is SGHTA, CDR2 FQGTGA, per germline. Germline trimming cut 5 bases from V and 2 bases from J; bases unmatched to any gene: 8. This CDR3 has 16 residues. As regards this clone: What it recognizes is unknown.

Whole-study results and caveats: Patients who began taking nivolumab under 1 year after ASCT were left out. It was CD4+ TCR diversity, not CD8+, that rose significantly by C4D1.

The starting material was peripheral blood mononuclear cells (PBMCs), obtained before the fourth cycle of nivolumab. The sequence was collected from a human donor with classical Hodgkin lymphoma. The chain combines TRBV7-3 with TRBJ2-1; 8 nucleotides align to TRBD2. CDR3 coding DNA: TGTGCCAGCAGCCCCTCGAGCGGGGGTGCCTACAATGAGCAGTTCTTC. Protein product: CASSPSSGGAYNEQFF.